This T cell receptor (beta chain) was captured by sequencing in a study of CD8 T cells in Susac syndrome. With random hexamers, roughly 0.5 to 1 ug RNA was reverse transcribed. An immunoSEQ multiplex PCR generated amplified TCR beta CDR3 products spanning 54 Vbeta and 13 Jbeta. TCRdb used MiXCR to reprocess the immunoSEQ multiplex PCR reads, holding one entry per CDR3 protein. This sample has about 190,000 distinct CDR3 sequences, with roughly 92% found just once. This clonotype has only a few counts. V lost 1 base and J lost 3; bases outside the gene matches: 2. Germline loops: CDR1 LGHDT, CDR2 YNNKEL (reference sequence). The CDR3 length is 14 residues.

This receptor was taken from a human donor in good health. Sequencing was performed on CD4+ T cells from PBMCs. The chain is built from TRBV3-1 and TRBJ2-7, with 8 bases matching TRBD1. CDR3 sequence: CASSQGTGYYEQYF. CDR3 nucleotide sequence: TGTGCCAGCAGCCAAGGGACAGGGTACTACGAGCAGTACTTC.